The 24 T cell receptor beta chains below all came from one sample that was sequenced in a study of shared clonotypes between healthy human individuals. The data were produced by immunoSEQ multiplex PCR, yet TCRdb's version contains in-frame clones alone and is incomplete. The sample holds some 1,900,000 clones, just under 95% seen once. CD45RO negativity and positive selection for CCR7 defined naive CD8 cells, a population that excluded terminally differentiated effector memory CD45RA+ cells. Sequencing input: naive CD8+ T cells sorted from blood. The receptors shown here come from a man in his late teens or twenties in good health.

Here the CDR3 reads CASSAPGELFF. CDR3 nucleotides: TGCGCCAGCAGCGCCCCCGGGGAGCTGTTTTTT. The chain has TRBV4-1 and TRBJ2-2; D not resolved. V was clipped by 5 bases and J by 6 bases, with 4 bases between them. CDR1 is MGHRA, CDR2 YSYEKL, per germline. The CDR3 has 11 residues.

J is TRBJ2-1 and V is TRBV2; D is possibly TRBD2 (7 bases). In germline, CDR1 is SNHLY, CDR2 FYNNEI. The CDR3 consists of 15 residues. Between the trimmed V and J ends, which lost 4 bases and 6 bases, there was a span of 16 bases. CDR3 residues: CASSVSGGPSNEQFF. CDR3 sequence (DNA): TGTGCCAGCAGTGTCTCGGGGGGCCCTTCCAATGAGCAGTTCTTC.

The chain joins TRBV7-9 to TRBJ2-3; 11 positions match TRBD2. The CDR3 runs to 15 residues. The germline V gene has CDR1 SEHNR and CDR2 FQNEAQ (reference sequence). Trimming removed 5 bases from V and 4 bases from J; junction bases left unmatched: 5. CDR3 region: CASSLTSGMADTQYF. DNA of the CDR3: TGTGCCAGCAGCCTGACTAGCGGGATGGCAGATACGCAGTATTTT.

The chain has TRBV5-6 and TRBJ2-5, with 8 bases that match TRBD2. Unmatched junction bases numbered 11, after V lost 2 bases and J lost 5 bases. CDR3 length equals 16 residues. Germline V gene lookup returns CDR1 SGHDT and CDR2 YYEEEE. CDR3: CASSFSRGGLWETQYF. The CDR3 region has the DNA TGTGCCAGCAGCTTTTCTCGGGGGGGCCTTTGGGAGACCCAGTACTTC.

The chain uses TRBV7-2 and TRBJ2-3; no clear D gene. V lost 3 bases to trimming and J lost 0 bases, with 13 bases between them. CDR1 SGHTA and CDR2 FQGNSA come from the germline V gene. CDR3 length: 16 amino acids. The chain's CDR3 is CASSLFTTDSTDTQYF. CDR3 sequence (DNA): TGTGCCAGCAGCTTGTTCACCACCGATAGCACAGATACGCAGTATTTT.

The chain combines TRBV6-1 with TRBJ2-7; TRBD2 might be the D (7 bases). Per the germline V gene, CDR1 is MNHNS and CDR2 is SASEGT. This CDR3 is built from 12 residues. V lost 9 bases and J 3 bases, leaving 12 bases between the germline ends. CDR3 in DNA: TGTGCCAGTCTGAGGGGGGGCTACGAGCAGTACTTC. Translating gives CASLRGGYEQYF.

The chain recombines TRBV13 with TRBJ2-3, with unresolved D. There are 14 residues in the CDR3. From germline, CDR1 is PRHDT and CDR2 FYEKMQ (reference sequence). The V end lost 0 bases, the J end lost 1 base, and 5 bases lay between the germline ends. CDR3 nucleotides: TGTGCCAGCAGCTTAGGGGACGGCACAGATACGCAGTATTTT. Encoded protein: CASSLGDGTDTQYF.

This sequence joins TRBV5-6 and TRBJ2-1; 7 positions agree with TRBD1. Trimming took 1 base from V and 6 from J; bases not matched to a gene: 10. There are 16 residues in the CDR3. In germline, CDR1 is SGHDT, CDR2 YYEEEE. This chain's CDR3 is CASSLLARDSLNEQFF. CDR3 in DNA: TGTGCCAGCAGCTTGCTGGCTCGGGACAGCCTCAATGAGCAGTTCTTC.

The chain couples TRBV25-1 to TRBJ2-1; TRBD1 matches at 8 bases. Germline lookup yields CDR1 MGHDK and CDR2 SYGVNS. Trimming cost V 4 bases and J 8 bases; bases outside gene matches: 13. CDR3 length: 16 amino acids. The CDR3 sequence: CASSADRDVRWDEQFF. Written as DNA, the CDR3 is TGTGCCAGCAGTGCGGACAGGGACGTTCGGTGGGATGAGCAGTTCTTC.

V usage is TRBV11-2 and J usage is TRBJ2-3; D call uncertain. CDR1 and CDR2 from the germline V gene are SGHAT and FQNNGV. Trimming pared 4 bases from V and 10 bases from J, leaving 12 bases between. The CDR3 is 12 residues long. As DNA, the CDR3 is TGTGCCAGCAGCTCCGGTGGGTACTCGCAGTATTTT. Amino acid sequence: CASSSGGYSQYF. Supplemented by reference TRBV11-2 and TRBJ2-3, the full variable domain reads EAGVAQSPRYKIIEKRQSVAFWCNPISGHATLYWYQQILGQGPKLLIQFQNNGVVDDSQLPKDRFSAERLKGVDSTLKIQPAKLEDSAVYLCASSSGGYSQYFGPGTRLTVL.

The J gene is TRBJ2-1, the V gene TRBV7-9; D is perhaps TRBD1 (5 bases). The CDR3 contains 15 residues. Germline V gives CDR1 SEHNR, CDR2 FQNEAQ (reference sequence). Between the trimmed V and J ends, which lost 0 bases and 5 bases, there was a span of 11 bases. DNA of the CDR3: TGTGCCAGCAGCTTAGCCCAGGGTCTAGACAATGAGCAGTTCTTC. It specifies CASSLAQGLDNEQFF.

This clone showed up just once. The CDR3 bases are TGTGCCAGCAGTCCACTTGGACTAGATACAGATACGCAGTATTTT. This gives the protein CASSPLGLDTDTQYF. The gene calls are TRBV7-2 and TRBJ2-3, with 7 bases lining up with TRBD2. The germline V gene has CDR1 SGHTA and CDR2 FQGNSA. The J segment lost 3 bases and the V segment lost 6 bases, leaving 9 bases of the junction unmatched. The CDR3 has 15 amino acids.

A word on this clone: This sample also contains other DNA sequences that code for the same CDR3. V and J are TRBV27 and TRBJ2-2, with D unresolved. The V gene's germline CDR1 is MNHEY and CDR2 SMNVEV (reference sequence). The CDR3 has 14 residues. Trimming removed 2 bases from V and 6 bases from J, with 10 bases in between. CDR3 loop: CASSLLGGAGELFF. CDR3 nucleotides: TGTGCCAGCAGTTTACTTGGTGGGGCCGGGGAGCTGTTTTTT.

The count of this clone is one. V and J are TRBV30 and TRBJ1-2; D not certain. The CDR3 consists of 12 residues. Germline CDR1 GTSNPN, CDR2 SVGIG (reference sequence). The CDR3 loop is CACLLGYYGYTF. The CDR3 DNA reads TGTGCGTGCCTCCTTGGGTACTATGGCTACACCTTC.

The chain recombines TRBV5-6 with TRBJ2-5; unclear D gene. V lost 2 bases, J lost 3 bases, and 8 bases lay in between. Germline CDR1 SGHDT, CDR2 YYEEEE. This CDR3 has 13 residues. The DNA for the CDR3 is TGTGCCAGCAGCTTTAGTACCAAAGAGACCCAGTACTTC. Translation gives CASSFSTKETQYF.

The rearrangement links TRBV2 to TRBJ1-2; D possibly corresponds to TRBD1 (5 bases). The CDR3 is 17 amino acids. Germline assignment: CDR1 SNHLY and CDR2 FYNNEI. V gave up 2 bases and J gave up 0 bases, with 16 bases separating them. Here the CDR3 reads CASSETAGGDANYGYTF. In DNA, the CDR3 is TGTGCCAGCAGTGAAACTGCGGGGGGGGACGCTAACTATGGCTACACCTTC.

Only a few counts were recorded for this clone. This sample also contains other DNA sequences that code for the same CDR3. V usage is TRBV7-9 and J usage is TRBJ2-7, with TRBD1 matching over 7 bases. The CDR3 spans 13 residues. Germline V gene sequence: CDR1 SEHNR, CDR2 FQNEAQ (reference sequence). J was trimmed by 2 bases and V by 3 bases; bases with no gene match: 1. CDR3 amino acids: CASSFTGAYEQYF. The CDR3, as DNA: TGTGCCAGCAGCTTTACAGGGGCCTACGAGCAGTACTTC.

This clone is a singleton in its sample. The V gene is TRBV6-5, the J gene TRBJ2-7, with TRBD1 matching over 7 bases. With V trimmed by 5 bases and J by 2 bases, 6 bases remained unmatched. Per the germline V gene, CDR1 is MNHEY and CDR2 is SVGAGI. The CDR3 contains 14 residues. The CDR3: CASSLTGSTYEQYF. The CDR3 DNA follows: TGTGCCAGCAGTCTGACAGGGAGTACCTACGAGCAGTACTTC.

This clone was seen more than once but under ten times. The chain is built from TRBV30 and TRBJ1-1, with a possible D match to TRBD1 (5 bases). The CDR3 covers 11 residues. With 3 bases removed from V and 8 bases from J, the gap between germline ends came to 10 bases. CDR1 is GTSNPN and CDR2 is SVGIG in the germline V gene (reference sequence). The CDR3 protein is CAWSWGGEAFF. The CDR3 nucleotides are TGTGCCTGGAGCTGGGGCGGGGAAGCTTTCTTT. The complete variable domain, with remaining parts taken from reference TRBV30 and TRBJ1-1, reads SQTIHQWPATLVQPVGSPLSLECTVEGTSNPNLYWYRQAAGRGLQLLFYSVGIGQISSEVPQNLSASRPQDRQFILSSKKLLLSDSGFYLCAWSWGGEAFFGQGTRLTVV.

Only one count was recorded for this clone. The chain combines TRBV4-2 with TRBJ2-2; D might be TRBD2 (5 bases). This CDR3 is 16 amino acids long. With 1 base removed from V and 3 bases from J, the gap between germline ends came to 12 bases. Looked up from germline, CDR1 is LGHNA and CDR2 is YNFKEQ. CDR3 residues: CASSQGQWGDTGELFF. CDR3 nucleotide sequence: TGTGCCAGCAGCCAAGGTCAGTGGGGAGACACCGGGGAGCTGTTTTTT.

The V and J genes are TRBV5-6 and TRBJ2-7; the match to TRBD2 covers 13 bases. V was clipped by 3 bases and J by 2 bases; unmatched bases: 2. The CDR3 consists of 15 residues. Germline values: CDR1 SGHDT, CDR2 YYEEEE. CDR3 nucleotide sequence: TGTGCCAGCAGCTCGGGACTAGCGGGACCCTACGAGCAGTACTTC. Its translation: CASSSGLAGPYEQYF.

The V and J genes are TRBV21-1 and TRBJ2-5; the table calls TRBD2, which could not be checked here. TRBV21-1 is assigned pseudogene status. The CDR3 totals 14 residues. DNA for the CDR3: TGTGCCAGCAGCCACCAATGGGGAGCGGAGACCCAGTACTTC. Encoded protein: CASSHQWGAETQYF.

The chain uses TRBV28 and TRBJ2-7; D possibly corresponds to TRBD2 (5 bases). Germline CDR1 and CDR2: MDHEN and SYDVKM. The CDR3 contains 12 residues. Trimming took off 6 bases at V and 6 bases at J, with 12 bases between the two ends. The CDR3 DNA reads TGTGCCAGCAGAACCACAGCGGCCGAGCAGTACTTC. It codes for CASRTTAAEQYF.

Remarks on this clone: The same CDR3 also results from other DNA sequences found in this sample. The chain carries TRBV7-8 and TRBJ1-2; 11 bases are a match to TRBD1. The CDR3 runs 14 residues. Unmatched junction bases numbered 2, after V lost 3 bases and J lost 5 bases. Germline V gene sequence: CDR1 SGHVS, CDR2 FQNEAQ. CDR3 sequence: CASSLGTGGYGYTF. The CDR3, as DNA: TGTGCCAGCAGCTTGGGGACAGGGGGTTATGGCTACACCTTC.